This T cell receptor beta chain was sequenced for a study of blood T cell repertoires in COVID-19. Study at large: The United States, Italy and Spain provided the acute and convalescent COVID-19 samples. Sources were T cells, B-cell-depleted T cells, or PBMCs; the material itself was cDNA or gDNA.

Profiling relied on immunoSEQ multiplex PCR, and the TCRdb table lists in-frame clones only, not all of them. The sample has 60,000 to 90,000 clones, approximately 80% seen once. CDR3 length equals 16 residues. In germline, CDR1 is MGHRA, CDR2 YSYEKL. V was clipped by 2 bases and J by 5 bases, with 16 bases between them. This sequence originates from a man between 60 and 75 years old with active or convalescent COVID-19. The sequenced material came from peripheral blood. The chain recombines TRBV4-1 with TRBJ2-1; D perhaps matches TRBD1 (6 bases). CDR3 residues: CASSQMGAARDNEQFF. DNA for the CDR3: TGCGCCAGCAGCCAAATGGGGGCCGCTAGAGACAATGAGCAGTTCTTC.